A selection of T cell receptor beta chains follows, all from one sample in a study of cytomegalovirus exposure and HLA in healthy donors. Assay: immunoSEQ multiplex PCR; the TCRdb copy retains only in-frame clones and omits some. The sample has some 93,000 clones, approximately 81% seen once. Sequencing used PBMCs. The receptors shown here come from a woman aged 40 to 50 in good health and CMV-seronegative. Each CDR3 is given with its conserved first and last residue. The order of the fields is V gene, J gene, clone size, D gene, CDR3 DNA, CDR3 protein. D genes are given only for firm matches. Expanded clones get a size class; other rows say once, few or many, or leave the size out.

V: TRBV29-1
J: TRBJ2-7
size: .
D: .
DNA: TGCAGCGTTGTCGTACAAGCCTACGAGCAGTACTTC
CDR3: CSVVVQAYEQYF

V: TRBV20-1
J: TRBJ2-2
size: .
D: .
DNA: TGCAGCGCTAGCAGTCCCGGGGAGCTGTTTTTT
CDR3: CSASSPGELFF

V: TRBV27
J: TRBJ2-1
size: .
D: .
DNA: TGTGCCAGCAGTTCCCTGGGGGGACAGATAAACAATGAGCAGTTCTTC
CDR3: CASSSLGGQINNEQFF

V: TRBV27
J: TRBJ2-2
size: .
D: .
DNA: TGTGCCAGCAGTAGGGGAACCGGGGAGCTGTTTTTT
CDR3: CASSRGTGELFF

V: TRBV18
J: TRBJ2-7
size: .
D: .
DNA: TGTGCCAGCTCACCATTGGCGGGGGGGACAGGTACCCACTACGAGCAGTACTTC
CDR3: CASSPLAGGTGTHYEQYF

V: TRBV5-6
J: TRBJ2-5
size: .
D: TRBD2
DNA: TGTGCCAGCAGCTGGACTAGCGGGAGGGCCGGTCAAGAGACCCAGTACTTC
CDR3: CASSWTSGRAGQETQYF

V: TRBV6-1
J: TRBJ2-3
size: .
D: .
DNA: TGTGCCAGCAGGTGGGAACGGGGGAGCAGGTCGCAGTATTTT
CDR3: CASRWERGSRSQYF

V: TRBV2
J: TRBJ2-2
size: .
D: .
DNA: TGTGCCAGCAGCGACAAACTCTGGACGAACACCGGGGAGCTGTTTTTT
CDR3: CASSDKLWTNTGELFF

V: TRBV6-1
J: TRBJ2-7
size: .
D: TRBD2
DNA: TGTGCCAGCGGGGACTACACTTTGCAGTACTTC
CDR3: CASGDYTLQYF

V: TRBV7-3
J: TRBJ2-2
size: .
D: .
DNA: TGTGCCAGCAGCTTCGGGGGATACACCGGGGAGCTGTTTTTT
CDR3: CASSFGGYTGELFF

V: TRBV15
J: TRBJ1-2
size: .
D: .
DNA: TGTGCCACCAGCAGAGTAGGACAGAACTATGGCTACACCTTC
CDR3: CATSRVGQNYGYTF

V: TRBV27
J: TRBJ2-7
size: .
D: .
DNA: TGTGCCAGCAGTTTATGGGCCCGGACTCACGAGCAGTACTTC
CDR3: CASSLWARTHEQYF

V: TRBV4-2
J: TRBJ2-7
size: few
D: .
DNA: TGTGCCAGCAGCCAAGAGGAACAGGTCTACGAGCAGTACTTC
CDR3: CASSQEEQVYEQYF

V: TRBV4-1
J: TRBJ2-5
size: few
D: TRBD1
DNA: TGCGCCAGCAGCCATAGGTTTCGGGACAGGGGGTATCAAGAGACCCAGTACTTC
CDR3: CASSHRFRDRGYQETQYF

V: TRBV28
J: TRBJ2-2
size: .
D: .
DNA: TGTGCCAGCATCGGGTCTTACGGGAGCGGATTCGCCGGGGAGCTGTTTTTT
CDR3: CASIGSYGSGFAGELFF

V: TRBV18
J: TRBJ1-1
size: .
D: .
DNA: TGTGCCAGCTCACCATCCGGGACTTTGAACACTGAAGCTTTCTTT
CDR3: CASSPSGTLNTEAFF

V: TRBV19
J: TRBJ1-1
size: .
D: .
DNA: TGTGCCAGTAGTGCTGACAGGAACACTGAAGCTTTCTTT
CDR3: CASSADRNTEAFF

V: TRBV6-5
J: TRBJ1-1
size: .
D: TRBD1
DNA: TGTGCCAGCAGTACAGGGGGCACTGAAGCTTTCTTT
CDR3: CASSTGGTEAFF

V: TRBV11-1
J: TRBJ1-2
size: .
D: TRBD1
DNA: TGTGCCAGCAGCCCGGACAGGGGAGGATCTGGCTACACCTTC
CDR3: CASSPDRGGSGYTF

V: TRBV4-1
J: TRBJ1-1
size: .
D: .
DNA: TGCGCCAGCTACGGGTACAGGCGAGAAGCTTTCTTT
CDR3: CASYGYRREAFF

V: TRBV6-1
J: TRBJ1-5
size: .
D: .
DNA: TGTGCCAGCAGTGAACGGCTGGGGGCGAGGCCCCAGCATTTT
CDR3: CASSERLGARPQHF

V: TRBV5-4
J: TRBJ2-5
size: .
D: TRBD1
DNA: TGTGCCAGCACTGAGGACAGGGGCTTTCAAGAGACCCAGTACTTC
CDR3: CASTEDRGFQETQYF

V: TRBV6-6
J: TRBJ2-3
size: .
D: .
DNA: TGTGCCAGCAGGGAGCGGATCACAGATACGCAGTATTTT
CDR3: CASRERITDTQYF

V: TRBV15
J: TRBJ1-5
size: .
D: .
DNA: TGTGCCACCAGCAGTTGGACAGAAAATCAGCCCCAGCATTTT
CDR3: CATSSWTENQPQHF

V: TRBV18
J: TRBJ1-1
size: .
D: .
DNA: TGTGCCAGCTCACCACCGTCGGTTTTCTTT
CDR3: CASSPPSVFF